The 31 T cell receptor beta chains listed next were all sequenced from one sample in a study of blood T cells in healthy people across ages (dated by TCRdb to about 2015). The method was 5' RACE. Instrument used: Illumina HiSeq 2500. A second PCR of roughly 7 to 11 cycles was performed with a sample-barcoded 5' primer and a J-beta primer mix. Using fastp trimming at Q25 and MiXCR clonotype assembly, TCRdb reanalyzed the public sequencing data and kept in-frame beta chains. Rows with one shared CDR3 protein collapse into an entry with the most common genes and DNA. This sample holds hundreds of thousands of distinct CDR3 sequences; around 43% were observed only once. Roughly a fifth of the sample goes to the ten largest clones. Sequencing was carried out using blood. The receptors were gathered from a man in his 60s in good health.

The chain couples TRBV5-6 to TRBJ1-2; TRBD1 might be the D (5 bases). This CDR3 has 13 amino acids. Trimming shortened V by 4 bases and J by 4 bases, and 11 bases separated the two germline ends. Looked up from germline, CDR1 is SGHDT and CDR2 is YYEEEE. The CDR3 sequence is CASSTDSSYGYTF. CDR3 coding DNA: TGTGCCAGCAGCACTGACAGCAGCTATGGCTACACCTTC.

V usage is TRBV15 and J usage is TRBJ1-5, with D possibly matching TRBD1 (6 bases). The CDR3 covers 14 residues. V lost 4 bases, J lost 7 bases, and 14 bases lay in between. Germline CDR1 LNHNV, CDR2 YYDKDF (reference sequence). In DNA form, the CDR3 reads TGTGCCACCAGCATAGGGGGGTCTTTACAGCCCCAGCATTTT. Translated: CATSIGGSLQPQHF.

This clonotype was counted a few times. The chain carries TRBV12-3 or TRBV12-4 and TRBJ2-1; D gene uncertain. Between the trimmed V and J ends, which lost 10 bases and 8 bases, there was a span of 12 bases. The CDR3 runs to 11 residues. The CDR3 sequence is CATSRNHEQFF. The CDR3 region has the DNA TGTGCCACCAGCCGGAACCATGAGCAGTTCTTC.

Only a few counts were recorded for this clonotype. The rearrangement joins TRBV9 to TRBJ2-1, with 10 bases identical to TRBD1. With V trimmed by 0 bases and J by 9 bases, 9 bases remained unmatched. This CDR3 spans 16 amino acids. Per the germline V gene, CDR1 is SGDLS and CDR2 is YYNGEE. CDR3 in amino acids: CASSVEIRDRGREQFF. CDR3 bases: TGTGCCAGCAGCGTAGAAATCCGGGACAGGGGTCGTGAGCAGTTCTTC.

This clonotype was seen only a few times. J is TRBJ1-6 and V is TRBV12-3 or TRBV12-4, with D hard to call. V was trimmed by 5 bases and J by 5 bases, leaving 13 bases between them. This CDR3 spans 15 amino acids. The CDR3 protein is CASSEDGGHNSPLHF. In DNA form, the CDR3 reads TGTGCCAGCAGTGAGGACGGAGGCCATAATTCACCCCTCCACTTT.

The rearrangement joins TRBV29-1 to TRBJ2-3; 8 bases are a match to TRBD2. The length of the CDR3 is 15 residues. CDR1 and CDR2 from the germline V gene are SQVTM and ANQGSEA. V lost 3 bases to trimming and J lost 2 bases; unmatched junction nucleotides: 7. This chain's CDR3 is CSVDAQRGNTDTQYF. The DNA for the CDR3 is TGCAGCGTTGACGCCCAGCGGGGGAACACAGATACGCAGTATTTT.

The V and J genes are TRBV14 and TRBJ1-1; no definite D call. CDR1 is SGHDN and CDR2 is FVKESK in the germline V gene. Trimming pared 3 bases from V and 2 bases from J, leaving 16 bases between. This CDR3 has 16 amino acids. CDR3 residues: CASSHYGKGLNTEAFF. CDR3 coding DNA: TGTGCCAGCAGCCACTATGGAAAGGGCCTAAACACTGAAGCTTTCTTT. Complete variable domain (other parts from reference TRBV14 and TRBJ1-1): EAGVTQFPSHSVIEKGQTVTLRCDPISGHDNLYWYRRVMGKEIKFLLHFVKESKQDESGMPNNRFLAERTGGTYSTLKVQPAELEDSGVYFCASSHYGKGLNTEAFFGQGTRLTVV.

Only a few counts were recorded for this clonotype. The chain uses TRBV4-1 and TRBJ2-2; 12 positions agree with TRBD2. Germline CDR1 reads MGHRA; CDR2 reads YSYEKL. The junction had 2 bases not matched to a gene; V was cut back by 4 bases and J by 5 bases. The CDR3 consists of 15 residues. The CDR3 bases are TGCGCCAGCAGCCGTGGGACTAGCGGGACCGGGGAGCTGTTTTTT. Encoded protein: CASSRGTSGTGELFF.

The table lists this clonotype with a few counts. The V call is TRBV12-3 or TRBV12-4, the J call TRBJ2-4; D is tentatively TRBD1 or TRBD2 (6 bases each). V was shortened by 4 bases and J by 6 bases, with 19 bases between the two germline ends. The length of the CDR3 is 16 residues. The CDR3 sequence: CASSWAGRGPGNIQYF. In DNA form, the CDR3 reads TGTGCCAGCAGTTGGGCCGGCCGGGGGCCTGGAAACATTCAGTACTTC.

CDR3 residues: CASVPGPGAKNIQYF. CDR3 coding DNA: TGTGCCAGCGTTCCAGGGCCGGGGGCCAAAAACATTCAGTACTTC. The V and J genes are TRBV6-2 or TRBV6-3 and TRBJ2-4; either TRBD1 or TRBD2 may supply D (5 bases each). Trimming removed 8 bases from V and 1 base from J, with 15 bases in between. Germline CDR1 MNHEY, CDR2 SVGEGT. The CDR3 length is 15 residues.

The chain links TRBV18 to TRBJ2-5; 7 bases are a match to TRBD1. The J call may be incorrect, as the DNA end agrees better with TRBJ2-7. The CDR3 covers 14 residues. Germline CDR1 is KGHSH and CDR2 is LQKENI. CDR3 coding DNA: TGTGCCAGCTCTGACGACAGGGAGCCCCACGAGCAGTACTTC. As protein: CASSDDREPHEQYF.

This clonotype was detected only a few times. The CDR3 region is CASSQDRASYGYTF. The CDR3 DNA reads TGCGCCAGCAGCCAAGATCGGGCTTCCTATGGCTACACCTTC. The rearrangement uses TRBV4-1 and TRBJ1-2; D remains ambiguous. Per the germline V gene, CDR1 is MGHRA and CDR2 is YSYEKL. V was pared by 0 bases and J by 4 bases, with 9 bases between. The CDR3 sequence is 14 residues long.

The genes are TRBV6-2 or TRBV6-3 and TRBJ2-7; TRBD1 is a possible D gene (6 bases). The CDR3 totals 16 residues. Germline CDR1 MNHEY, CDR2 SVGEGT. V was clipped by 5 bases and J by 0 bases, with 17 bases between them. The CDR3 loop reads CASSTTRDKISYEQYF. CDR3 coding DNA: TGTGCCAGCAGTACAACCCGGGACAAAATCTCCTACGAGCAGTACTTC.

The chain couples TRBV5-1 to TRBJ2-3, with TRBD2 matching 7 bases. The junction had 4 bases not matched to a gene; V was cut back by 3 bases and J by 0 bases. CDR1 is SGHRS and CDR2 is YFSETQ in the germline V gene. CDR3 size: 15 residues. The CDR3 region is CASSSSGASTDTQYF. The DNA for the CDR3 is TGCGCCAGCAGCTCAAGCGGGGCTAGCACAGATACGCAGTATTTT.

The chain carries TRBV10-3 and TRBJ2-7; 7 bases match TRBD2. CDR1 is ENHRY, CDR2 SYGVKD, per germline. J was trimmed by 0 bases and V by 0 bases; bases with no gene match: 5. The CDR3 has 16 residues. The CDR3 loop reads CAISESPAGPSYEQYF. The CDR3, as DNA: TGTGCCATCAGTGAGTCCCCAGCGGGGCCCTCCTACGAGCAGTACTTC.

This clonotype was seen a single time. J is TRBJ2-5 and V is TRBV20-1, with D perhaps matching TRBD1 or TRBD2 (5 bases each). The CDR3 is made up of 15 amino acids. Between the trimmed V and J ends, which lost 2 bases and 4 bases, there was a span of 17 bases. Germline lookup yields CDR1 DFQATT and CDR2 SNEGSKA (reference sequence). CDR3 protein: CSARPPGARIETQYF. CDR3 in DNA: TGCAGTGCTAGACCTCCCGGGGCCAGGATAGAGACCCAGTACTTC.

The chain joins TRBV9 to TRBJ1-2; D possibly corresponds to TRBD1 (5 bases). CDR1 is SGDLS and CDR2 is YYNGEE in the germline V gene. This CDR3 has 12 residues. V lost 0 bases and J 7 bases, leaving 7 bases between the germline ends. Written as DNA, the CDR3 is TGTGCCAGCAGCGTAGTAGGGGTTGGCTACACCTTC. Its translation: CASSVVGVGYTF.

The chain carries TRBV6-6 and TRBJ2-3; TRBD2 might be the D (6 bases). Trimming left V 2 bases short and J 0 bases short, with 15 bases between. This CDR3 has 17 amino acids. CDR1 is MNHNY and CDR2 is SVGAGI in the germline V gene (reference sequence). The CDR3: CASSYASVAESTDTQYF. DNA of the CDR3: TGTGCCAGCAGTTACGCTTCCGTAGCGGAAAGCACAGATACGCAGTATTTT.

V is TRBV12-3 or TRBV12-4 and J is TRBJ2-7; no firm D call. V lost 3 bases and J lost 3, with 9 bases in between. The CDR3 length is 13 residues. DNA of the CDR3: TGTGCCAGCAGTTTCGCAGTAGTCTACGAGCAGTACTTC. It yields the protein CASSFAVVYEQYF.

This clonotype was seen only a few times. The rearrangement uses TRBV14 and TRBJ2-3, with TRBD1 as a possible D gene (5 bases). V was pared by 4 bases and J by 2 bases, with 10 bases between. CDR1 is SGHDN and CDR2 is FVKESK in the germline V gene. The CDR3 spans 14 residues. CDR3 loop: CASSPTDATDTQYF. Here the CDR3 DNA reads TGTGCCAGCAGCCCGACAGATGCCACAGATACGCAGTATTTT.

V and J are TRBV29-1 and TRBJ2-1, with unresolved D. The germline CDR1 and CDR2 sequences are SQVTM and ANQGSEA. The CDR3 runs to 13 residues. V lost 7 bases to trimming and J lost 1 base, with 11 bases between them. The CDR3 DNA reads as TGCAGCGCGGACCGCCCTTCCTACAATGAGCAGTTCTTC. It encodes CSADRPSYNEQFF.

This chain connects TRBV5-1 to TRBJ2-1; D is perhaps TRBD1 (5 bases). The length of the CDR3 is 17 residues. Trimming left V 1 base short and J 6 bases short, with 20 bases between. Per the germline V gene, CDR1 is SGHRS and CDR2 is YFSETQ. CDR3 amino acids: CASSLFDSGAMGNEQFF. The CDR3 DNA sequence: TGCGCCAGCAGCTTGTTTGACAGTGGGGCCATGGGCAATGAGCAGTTCTTC.

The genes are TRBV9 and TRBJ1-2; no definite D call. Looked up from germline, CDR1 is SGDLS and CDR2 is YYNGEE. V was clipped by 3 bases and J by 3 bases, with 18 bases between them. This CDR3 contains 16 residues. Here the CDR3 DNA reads TGTGCCAGCAGCGCCACATCAGCTGCCCCCTACTATGGCTACACCTTC. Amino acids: CASSATSAAPYYGYTF.

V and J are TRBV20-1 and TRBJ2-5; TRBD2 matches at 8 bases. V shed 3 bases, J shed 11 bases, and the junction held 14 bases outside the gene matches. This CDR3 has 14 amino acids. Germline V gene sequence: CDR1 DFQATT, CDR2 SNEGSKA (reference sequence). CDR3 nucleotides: TGCAGTGCTAGTAACAGCGGGGGAAACGGTGAGCAGTACTTC. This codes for CSASNSGGNGEQYF.

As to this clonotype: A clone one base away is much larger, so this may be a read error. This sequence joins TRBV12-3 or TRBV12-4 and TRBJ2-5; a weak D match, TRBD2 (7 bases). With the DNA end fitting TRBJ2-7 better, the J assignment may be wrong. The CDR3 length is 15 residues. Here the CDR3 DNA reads TGTGCCAGCAGTTCCCTCTGGGGGGGGGCCGACGAGCAGTACTTC. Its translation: CASSSLWGGADEQYF.

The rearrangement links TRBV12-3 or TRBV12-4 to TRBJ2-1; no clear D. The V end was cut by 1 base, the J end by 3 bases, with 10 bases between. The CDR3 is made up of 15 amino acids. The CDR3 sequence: CASSLGGFRYNEQFF. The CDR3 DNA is TGTGCCAGCAGTTTAGGTGGATTCCGCTACAATGAGCAGTTCTTC.

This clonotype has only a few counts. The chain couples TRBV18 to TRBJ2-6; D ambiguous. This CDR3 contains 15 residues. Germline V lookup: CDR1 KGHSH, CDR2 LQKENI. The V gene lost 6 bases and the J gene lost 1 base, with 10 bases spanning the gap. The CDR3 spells CASSSKGSGANVLTF. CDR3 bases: TGTGCCAGCTCCTCGAAAGGATCTGGGGCCAACGTCCTGACTTTC.

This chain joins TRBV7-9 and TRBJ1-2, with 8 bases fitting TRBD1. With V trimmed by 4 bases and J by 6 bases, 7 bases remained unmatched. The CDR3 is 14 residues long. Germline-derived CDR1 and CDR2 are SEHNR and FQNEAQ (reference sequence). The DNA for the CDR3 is TGTGCCAGCAGCTCGGACAGGGAAGGGAATGGCTACACCTTC. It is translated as CASSSDREGNGYTF. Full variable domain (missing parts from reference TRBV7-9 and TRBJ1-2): DTGVSQNPRHKITKRGQNVTFRCDPISEHNRLYWYRQTLGQGPEFLTYFQNEAQLEKSRLLSDRFSAERPKGSFSTLEIQRTEQGDSAMYLCASSSDREGNGYTFGSGTRLTVV.

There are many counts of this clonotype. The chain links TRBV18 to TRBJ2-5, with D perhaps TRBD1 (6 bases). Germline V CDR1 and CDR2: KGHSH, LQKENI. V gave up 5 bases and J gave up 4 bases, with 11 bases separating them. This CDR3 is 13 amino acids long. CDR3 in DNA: TGTGCCAGCTCAGGGGGCCTGTTAGAGACCCAGTACTTC. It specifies CASSGGLLETQYF.

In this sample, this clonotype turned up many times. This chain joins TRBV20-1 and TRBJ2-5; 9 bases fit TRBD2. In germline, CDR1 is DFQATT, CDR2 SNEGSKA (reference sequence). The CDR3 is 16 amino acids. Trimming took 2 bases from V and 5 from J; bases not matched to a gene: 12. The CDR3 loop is CSARNDRGGARETQYF. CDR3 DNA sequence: TGCAGTGCTAGAAATGATCGCGGGGGGGCCCGGGAGACCCAGTACTTC.

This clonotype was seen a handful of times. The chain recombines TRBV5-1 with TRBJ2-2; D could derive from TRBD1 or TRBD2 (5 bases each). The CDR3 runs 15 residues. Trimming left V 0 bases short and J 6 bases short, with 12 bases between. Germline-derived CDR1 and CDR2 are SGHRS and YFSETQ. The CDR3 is CASSLAGQGAGELFF. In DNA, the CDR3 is TGCGCCAGCAGCTTGGCCGGGCAGGGAGCCGGGGAGCTGTTTTTT.